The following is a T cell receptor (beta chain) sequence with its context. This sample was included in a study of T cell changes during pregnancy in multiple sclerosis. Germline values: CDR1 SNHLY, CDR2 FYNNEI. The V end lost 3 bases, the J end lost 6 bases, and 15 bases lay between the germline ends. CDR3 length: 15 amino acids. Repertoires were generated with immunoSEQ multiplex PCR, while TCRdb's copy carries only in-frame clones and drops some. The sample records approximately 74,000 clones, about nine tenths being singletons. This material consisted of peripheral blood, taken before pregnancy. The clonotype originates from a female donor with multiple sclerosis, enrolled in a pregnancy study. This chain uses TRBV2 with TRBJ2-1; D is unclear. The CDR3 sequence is CASSDLLTPGNEQFF. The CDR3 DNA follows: TGTGCCAGCAGTGACCTGCTGACACCCGGCAATGAGCAGTTCTTC.